This is a list of T cell receptor beta chains from one sample in a study of CD4 and CD8 cells across lung adenocarcinoma regions. MiXCR, run by TCRdb on the PCR reads, gives a single entry per CDR3 protein. Of about 19,000 distinct CDR3 sequences detected, 46% appear once; the ten largest clones hold less than 20%. The specimen sequenced was CD4+ T cells from the margin of a lung tumor. The receptors here all came from a male donor with lung adenocarcinoma. The CD4 and CD8 labels of this study may be unreliable. CDR3s include the opening cysteine and the closing phenylalanine or tryptophan. Each record gives: CDR3 DNA, CDR3 protein, J gene, clone size, V gene, D gene. D genes are given only for firm matches. Clone size, where shown, is once, few, many, or a class for clones that have expanded.

TGCGCGGGCAGCGGGGGCGGTGAGCCAGAGACCCAGTACTTC | CAGSGGGEPETQYF | TRBJ2-5 | NA | TRBV10-2 | TRBD2
TGTGCCAGCAGCTTATCCCTTGGGCGTGGAGATAGAAACATTCAGTACTTC | CASSLSLGRGDRNIQYF | TRBJ2-4 | NA | TRBV7-2 | NA
TGCGTCTGCGGGCGGCGGGTCAAAGACACGCAGTATTTT | CVCGRRVKDTQYF | TRBJ2-3 | NA | TRBV10-1 | NA
TGTGCGGGCCGTTGGGGCCGGGCCCAAGAGACTCAGTACTTC | CAGRWGRAQETQYF | TRBJ2-5 | NA | TRBV27 | NA
TGTGCCAGCAGTTCGCTAGCGGGAGGCACAGATACGCAGTATTTT | CASSSLAGGTDTQYF | TRBJ2-3 | few | TRBV6-4 | TRBD2
TGTGCCAGCAGCTTATCTGGAGCTTACTCCTACAATGAGCAGTTCTTC | CASSLSGAYSYNEQFF | TRBJ2-1 | many | TRBV11-3 | NA
TGTGCCAGCAGAAACACGAGGAGCGTATGGATACAGTTCTTC | CASRNTRSVWIQFF | TRBJ2-1 | NA | TRBV6-5 | NA
TGTGCCAGGGGGCTGTGGGAGACAGACACTCAGTACTTC | CARGLWETDTQYF | TRBJ2-4 | NA | TRBV6-1 | NA
TGTGCCAGCAGCTCTAGGATAGTAGCGGGAGGGGCTTTAGGTACCGGGGAGCTGTTTTTT | CASSSRIVAGGALGTGELFF | TRBJ2-2 | many | TRBV7-2 | TRBD2
TGTGCCAGCAGCTTAGATCACGCCCAAAGCGGGGAGCTGTTTTTT | CASSLDHAQSGELFF | TRBJ2-2 | few | TRBV11-3 | NA
TGTGCCACCAGTAGCGGACGAAGTAATGAAAAACTGTTTTTT | CATSSGRSNEKLFF | TRBJ1-4 | many | TRBV24-1 | NA
TGTGCCAGGGGTGACGGGGGCCGGGACGAAGATACCCAGTACTTC | CARGDGGRDEDTQYF | TRBJ2-5 | NA | TRBV6-4 | NA
TGTGCCAGCAGAAACGGGGGGGGCACTGAAGCTTTCTTT | CASRNGGGTEAFF | TRBJ1-1 | NA | TRBV11-3 | NA
TGTGCCAGCAGCCCAGGACTAGCGGGTGGAGGGCAGTACTTC | CASSPGLAGGGQYF | TRBJ2-7 | NA | TRBV7-2 | TRBD2
TGTGCCAGCAGTTCGGACTACCCACCACGCACAGATACGCAGTATTTT | CASSSDYPPRTDTQYF | TRBJ2-3 | many | TRBV6-5 | NA
TGTGCCAGCGGGTGGGCTAGCGGGGCTGCGAGCCAAAATACGCAGTACTTC | CASGWASGAASQNTQYF | TRBJ2-4 | NA | TRBV6-1 | TRBD2
TGTGCCAGCCTGGAGGCACCGGGACAGGGGGACGAGCAGTACTTC | CASLEAPGQGDEQYF | TRBJ2-7 | many | TRBV6-1 | TRBD1
TGTGCCAGCAGTGTGGCTAGCGGGAATCATGAGCAGTTCTTC | CASSVASGNHEQFF | TRBJ2-1 | few | TRBV6-4 | TRBD2
TGCGCCACCTCGACTAGCGGGACGGTAGACATTCAGTATTTT | CATSTSGTVDIQYF | TRBJ2-3 | NA | TRBV10-1 | TRBD2
TGTGCCAGCAGTCGGGGTGCGCATGAGCAGTACTTC | CASSRGAHEQYF | TRBJ2-4 | few | TRBV27 | NA
TGCGCCAGCAGTTTTGGACAGGGGGCGGAAGATACGCAGTATTTT | CASSFGQGAEDTQYF | TRBJ2-3 | many | TRBV10-1 | TRBD1
TGTGCCAGCAGTAAATTAGCGGGAGGAGGCGATGAGCAGTACTTC | CASSKLAGGGDEQYF | TRBJ2-5 | few | TRBV6-1 | TRBD2
TGCGCCAGCAGGATTTCTAGCGGAGATACGCAGTATTTT | CASRISSGDTQYF | TRBJ2-3 | NA | TRBV10-2 | TRBD2
TGTGCCAGCAGCGCGCGTGGGACGGCTAACTATGGCTACACCTTC | CASSARGTANYGYTF | TRBJ1-2 | NA | TRBV7-2 | NA
TGCGGCAGCAAGGTCAGGCGAGCCAAAAACATTCAGTACTTC | CGSKVRRAKNIQYF | TRBJ2-4 | once | TRBV10-1 | NA
TGTGCCAGCAGTCGAAATGGGGTAGGAGGCACCATATATTTT | CASSRNGVGGTIYF | TRBJ1-3 | NA | TRBV6-1 | NA
TGCGCCAGCAGTGGCCCTGGACTAGCGGGTTACACAGATACGCAGTATTTT | CASSGPGLAGYTDTQYF | TRBJ2-3 | medium-sized | TRBV10-1 | TRBD2
TGTGCCACCCAACGTTGGGGTCGTAGCGGGAGTCTCACAGATACGCAGTATTTT | CATQRWGRSGSLTDTQYF | TRBJ2-3 | many | TRBV6-1 | TRBD2
TGTGCCAGCAGTTTCCCGGACAGCCAAGAGACCCAGTACTTC | CASSFPDSQETQYF | TRBJ2-5 | NA | TRBV12-3/TRBV12-4 | NA
TGTGCCAGCAGTGCCTATGGGACAGGGGACTCCTACGAGCAGTACTTC | CASSAYGTGDSYEQYF | TRBJ2-7 | many | TRBV27 | TRBD1
TGTGCCAGCAGTTGTTTTGGGGGGCTGAGAGCCACAGACACTCAGTACTTC | CASSCFGGLRATDTQYF | TRBJ2-4 | NA | TRBV27 | NA
TGTGCCAGCAGTGTAGCGGGGACAGGCGCCAAAGATACGCAGTACTTT | CASSVAGTGAKDTQYF | TRBJ2-3 | NA | TRBV27 | NA
TGTGCCAGCAGCCCAGGACAGGGTTATAATTCACCCCTCCACTTT | CASSPGQGYNSPLHF | TRBJ1-6 | large | TRBV7-2 | TRBD1
TGTGCCAGCAGTTATCAGCTAGCGGGATTCACCGGGACGCAGTTTTTT | CASSYQLAGFTGTQFF | TRBJ2-2 | NA | TRBV6-5 | TRBD2
TGTGCCAGCAGTTTTTACCCAGGGGGCCCCGAGTCCGAGCAGTACTTC | CASSFYPGGPESEQYF | TRBJ2-7 | NA | TRBV27 | TRBD1
TGTGCCAGCAGCGTAGACGGAGGGACAGGGGCGGATTTTGAGCAGTACTTC | CASSVDGGTGADFEQYF | TRBJ2-7 | NA | TRBV9 | TRBD1
TGTGCCAGCAGCTTTGGGGGGGCTGATAACACTGAAGCTTTCTTT | CASSFGGADNTEAFF | TRBJ1-1 | NA | TRBV11-1 | NA
TGCGCCAGCAGCCAGGACCACGTGCCGGATACGCAGTATTTT | CASSQDHVPDTQYF | TRBJ2-3 | many | TRBV4-1 | NA
TGTGCCAGCAGCCAAGACCTAAGCGGGAGGGTCCAGTTCTTC | CASSQDLSGRVQFF | TRBJ2-1 | NA | TRBV4-2 | TRBD2
TGCGGCAGCAGGGGGCTGGGAGCCGCAGATATTCAGTACTTC | CGSRGLGAADIQYF | TRBJ2-4 | NA | TRBV10-2 | TRBD1
TGCGCCAGCAGCCAAGATCTCCCCTCTGGGATTTACAATGAGCAGTTCTTC | CASSQDLPSGIYNEQFF | TRBJ2-1 | many | TRBV4-1 | NA
TGTGCCATCAGTGAGTCGACTCGGCTGCGAGTGAAAGATACGCAGTATTTC | CAISESTRLRVKDTQYF | TRBJ2-4 | NA | TRBV10-3 | NA
TGTGCCAGCAGCTTAGGGGGAGGGGGTGGAGATACGCAGTATTTT | CASSLGGGGGDTQYF | TRBJ2-3 | medium-sized | TRBV7-2 | NA
TGTGCCAGCAGTCCCAGGCTGGGAGCCAAAAACACGCAGTATTTT | CASSPRLGAKNTQYF | TRBJ2-3 | NA | TRBV6-1 | NA
TGCGGCGGCAGGGGGGTGGGAGGGAAAGATATTCAGTATTTC | CGGRGVGGKDIQYF | TRBJ2-4 | NA | TRBV10-2 | NA
TGTGCCAGCAGCTTAGCGTTCCGGGAAAGCGAGCAGTACTTC | CASSLAFRESEQYF | TRBJ2-7 | many | TRBV7-2 | NA
TGTGCCAGGAGGACGGGAGGTCAAGACACAGATACGCAGTATTTC | CARRTGGQDTDTQYF | TRBJ2-3 | NA | TRBV27 | TRBD2
TGTGCCAGCAGCCCATCGACCTCAGAATACACTGAAGCTTTCTTT | CASSPSTSEYTEAFF | TRBJ1-1 | many | TRBV4-2 | NA
TGCAGTGCTAGAGCCCACCGGGACGGGAATCAGCCCCAGCATTTT | CSARAHRDGNQPQHF | TRBJ1-5 | NA | TRBV20-1 | NA
TGTGCCAGCAGTAAACCCAGCTCCTACAATGAGCAGTTCTTC | CASSKPSSYNEQFF | TRBJ2-1 | NA | TRBV6-1 | NA
TGTGCCAGCAGCGAGGGGCTCCCCGCGCCCTACGAGCAGTACTTC | CASSEGLPAPYEQYF | TRBJ2-7 | many | TRBV7-2 | NA